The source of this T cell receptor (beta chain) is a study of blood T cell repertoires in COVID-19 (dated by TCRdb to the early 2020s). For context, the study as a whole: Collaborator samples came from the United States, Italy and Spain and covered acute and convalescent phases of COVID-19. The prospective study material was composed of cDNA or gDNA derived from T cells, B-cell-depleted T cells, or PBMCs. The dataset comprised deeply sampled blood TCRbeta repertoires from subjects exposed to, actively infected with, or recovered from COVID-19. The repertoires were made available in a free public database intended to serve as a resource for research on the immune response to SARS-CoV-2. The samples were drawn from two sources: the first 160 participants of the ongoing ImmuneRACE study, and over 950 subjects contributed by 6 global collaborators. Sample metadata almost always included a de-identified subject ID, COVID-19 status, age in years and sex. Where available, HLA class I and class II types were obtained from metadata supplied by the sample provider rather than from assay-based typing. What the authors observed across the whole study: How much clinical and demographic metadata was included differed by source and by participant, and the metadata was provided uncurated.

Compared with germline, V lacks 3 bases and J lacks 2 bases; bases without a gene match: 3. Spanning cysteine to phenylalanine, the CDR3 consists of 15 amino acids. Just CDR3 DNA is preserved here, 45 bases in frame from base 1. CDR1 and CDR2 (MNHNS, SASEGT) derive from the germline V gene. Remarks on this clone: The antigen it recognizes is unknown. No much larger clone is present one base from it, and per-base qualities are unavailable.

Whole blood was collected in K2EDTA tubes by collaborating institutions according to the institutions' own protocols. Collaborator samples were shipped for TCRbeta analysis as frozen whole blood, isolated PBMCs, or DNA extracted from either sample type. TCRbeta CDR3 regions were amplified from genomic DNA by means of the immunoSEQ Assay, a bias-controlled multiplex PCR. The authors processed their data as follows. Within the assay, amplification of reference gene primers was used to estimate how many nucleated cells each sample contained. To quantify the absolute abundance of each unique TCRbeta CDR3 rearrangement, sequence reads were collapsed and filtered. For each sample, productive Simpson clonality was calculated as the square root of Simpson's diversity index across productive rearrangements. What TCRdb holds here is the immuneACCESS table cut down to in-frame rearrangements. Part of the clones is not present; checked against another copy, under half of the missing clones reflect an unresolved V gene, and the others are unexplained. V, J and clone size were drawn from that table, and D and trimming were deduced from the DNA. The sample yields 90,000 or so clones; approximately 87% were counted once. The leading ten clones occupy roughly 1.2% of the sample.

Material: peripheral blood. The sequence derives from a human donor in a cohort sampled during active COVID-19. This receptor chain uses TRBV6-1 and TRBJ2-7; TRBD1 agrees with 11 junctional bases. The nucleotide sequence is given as TGTGCCAGCAGTGACGGACAGGGGGCCACCTACGAGCAGTACTTC. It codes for CASSDGQGATYEQYF.